This T cell receptor beta chain was documented in a study of T cell responses to AZD1222 COVID-19 vaccine. Clones were read by immunoSEQ multiplex PCR, and TCRdb kept only the in-frame ones, dropping some. Among roughly 77,000 clones listed, roughly nine tenths were seen once. Study-wide findings and caveats: The donor cohort was predominantly white British with a female majority, and clonal diversity may have been underestimated.

The sample holds a few counts of this clone. Its antigen is unknown. Germline lookup yields CDR1 SGHNT and CDR2 YENEEA. The CDR3 consists of 13 residues. V was pared by 3 bases and J by 1 base, with 7 bases between. The sample in question was peripheral blood, obtained on day 0 of MenACWY control vaccination. V and J are TRBV11-3 and TRBJ2-7; D unresolved. This TCR was sampled from an adult in good health. This CDR3 is CASSFRESYEQYF. CDR3 DNA: TGTGCCAGCAGCTTTAGGGAATCCTACGAGCAGTACTTC.